Included here is one TCR beta chain sequence, with context. The sample originates from a study of blood T cells in healthy people across ages. PCR was performed a second time for about 7 to 12 cycles using a sample-barcoded 5' primer and a J-beta primer mix. TCRdb used MiXCR to reprocess the 5' RACE reads, holding one entry per CDR3 protein. The sample holds about 580,000 distinct CDR3 sequences, roughly 48% seen once. Germline V lookup: CDR1 MGHRA, CDR2 YSYEKL. V dropped 4 bases and J dropped 4; count of bases not matched to a gene: 4. This CDR3 spans 15 amino acids. This clonotype was obtained from a man older than 75 in good health. The V call is TRBV4-1, the J call TRBJ1-2; 12 bases are a match to TRBD1. The sequenced sample consisted of blood. The CDR3 loop reads CASSPGTGGSYGYTF. CDR3 nucleotide sequence: TGCGCCAGCAGCCCGGGGACAGGGGGCAGCTATGGCTACACCTTC.